One and the same sample provided the 5 T cell receptor beta chains below, sequenced in a study of regulatory T cells in long-lasting Graves disease. Time point given: newly diagnosed GD, antithyroid drugs for less than 3 months. There was RNA extracted from PBMCs, and the TCR library was made from it. Assembly of TCR beta libraries relied on iRepertoire HTBI primers together with Arm-PCR of CDR3 regions. TCRdb processed the multiplex PCR reads anew with MiXCR; each CDR3 protein has one entry. Here the sample spans hundreds of thousands of distinct CDR3 sequences, roughly 15% being singletons. This sample was shared with a second study, whose subject was T cells in Graves' hyperthyroidism and ophthalmopathy.

Sample: peripheral blood mononuclear cells (PBMCs), taken at new diagnosis, from a patient treated with antithyroid drugs. These TCRs come from a woman between 25 and 40 years old with Graves disease.

This clonotype was seen repeatedly, ten times or more. The chain links TRBV20-1 to TRBJ1-5; D gene ambiguous. The germline gives CDR1 DFQATT, CDR2 SNEGSKA (reference sequence). V was cut by 3 bases and J by 0 bases, with 15 bases left in between. This CDR3 contains 16 residues. CDR3 coding DNA: TGCAGTGCTAGGGTGCCCCACGGGAATAGCAATCAGCCCCAGCATTTT. Amino acids: CSARVPHGNSNQPQHF.

V is TRBV3-1 and J is TRBJ2-7, with TRBD2 matching 7 bases. The CDR3 has 13 residues. The V segment lost 1 base and the J segment 9 bases; nucleotides outside the gene matches: 6. Germline V gene data show CDR1 as LGHDT and CDR2 as YNNKEL (reference sequence). CDR3 DNA sequence: TGTGCCAGCAGCCAAGGGGGGGGGTCTGCGCAGTACTTC. Translation: CASSQGGGSAQYF.

This clonotype was seen repeatedly, ten times or more. This chain connects TRBV12-5 to TRBJ2-3; no clear D. The CDR3 extends over 12 amino acids. Germline CDR1 reads LGHNT; CDR2 reads FRNRAP. V lost 6 bases to trimming and J lost 0 bases, with 4 bases between them. The CDR3 sequence: CASGQSTDTQYF. As DNA, the CDR3 is TGTGCTAGTGGGCAAAGCACAGATACGCAGTATTTT.

This clonotype showed up many times. The chain is built from TRBV7-9 and TRBJ1-2, with D possibly being TRBD1 (5 bases). Germline CDR1 reads SEHNR; CDR2 reads FQNEAQ (reference sequence). Trimming removed 5 bases from V and 2 bases from J, with 9 bases in between. The CDR3 covers 13 residues. The chain's CDR3 is CASSTRQNYGYTF. In nucleotides, the CDR3 is TGTGCCAGCAGCACCCGACAGAACTATGGCTACACCTTC.

This clonotype was seen more than once but under ten times. This chain joins TRBV5-6 and TRBJ1-4; D is undetermined. Germline V lookup: CDR1 SGHDT, CDR2 YYEEEE. This CDR3 comprises 14 residues. V lost 1 base, J lost 4 bases, and 8 bases lay in between. The CDR3 bases are TGTGCCAGCAGCTTGTGGCAGCTTAATGAAAAACTGTTTTTT. It yields the protein CASSLWQLNEKLFF.